A selection of T cell receptor beta chains follows, all from one sample in a study of blood T cell repertoires in COVID-19. Repertoires were generated with immunoSEQ multiplex PCR, while TCRdb's copy carries only in-frame clones and drops some. This sample has about 74,000 clones, with 84% found just once. Sequenced sample: peripheral blood. These receptors all stem from a man between 65 and 85 years old with acute or convalescent COVID-19. Each CDR3 is given with its conserved first and last residue. The order of the fields is D gene, V gene, J gene, clone size, CDR3 protein, CDR3 DNA. A D gene is named only where the DNA matches it firmly. Only part of the rows carry a size: once, few, many, or a class if the clone is expanded.

D gene: NA
V gene: TRBV15
J gene: TRBJ2-4
clone size: NA
CDR3 protein: CATSRDQGTKNIQYF
CDR3 DNA: TGTGCCACCAGCAGAGATCAGGGTACCAAAAACATTCAGTACTTC

D gene: NA
V gene: TRBV27
J gene: TRBJ2-1
clone size: NA
CDR3 protein: CASSLSGAYNEQFF
CDR3 DNA: TGTGCCAGCAGTTTATCAGGGGCCTACAATGAGCAGTTCTTC

D gene: NA
V gene: TRBV10-2
J gene: TRBJ2-5
clone size: NA
CDR3 protein: CASSATGEVRETQYF
CDR3 DNA: TGCGCCAGCAGTGCGACGGGTGAGGTGCGCGAGACCCAGTACTTC

D gene: NA
V gene: TRBV27
J gene: TRBJ1-4
clone size: NA
CDR3 protein: CASTVYRVREKLFF
CDR3 DNA: TGTGCCAGCACCGTTTACAGGGTAAGGGAAAAACTGTTTTTT

D gene: NA
V gene: TRBV7-9
J gene: TRBJ2-5
clone size: few
CDR3 protein: CASSQLETQYF
CDR3 DNA: TGTGCCAGCAGTCAACTGGAGACCCAGTACTTC

D gene: TRBD1
V gene: TRBV28
J gene: TRBJ2-7
clone size: few
CDR3 protein: CASSLGQGGYEQYF
CDR3 DNA: TGTGCCAGCAGCTTGGGACAGGGAGGCTACGAGCAGTACTTC

D gene: TRBD2
V gene: TRBV5-1
J gene: TRBJ2-2
clone size: NA
CDR3 protein: CASRKKPPSGRAIDAGELFF
CDR3 DNA: TGCGCCAGCAGAAAGAAACCCCCTAGCGGGAGGGCCATCGACGCCGGGGAGCTGTTTTTT

D gene: NA
V gene: TRBV2
J gene: TRBJ2-2
clone size: once
CDR3 protein: CASSSQGRNTGELFF
CDR3 DNA: TGTGCCAGCAGTTCGCAGGGGCGGAACACCGGGGAGCTGTTTTTT

D gene: NA
V gene: TRBV28
J gene: TRBJ1-2
clone size: NA
CDR3 protein: CASSLSIPHYGYTF
CDR3 DNA: TGTGCCAGCAGTTTATCCATCCCCCACTATGGCTACACCTTC

D gene: TRBD1
V gene: TRBV7-2
J gene: TRBJ2-1
clone size: NA
CDR3 protein: CASSLDSDRVPYNEQFF
CDR3 DNA: TGTGCCAGCAGCTTAGATTCGGACAGGGTTCCCTACAATGAGCAGTTCTTC

D gene: NA
V gene: TRBV7-7
J gene: TRBJ2-2
clone size: NA
CDR3 protein: CASSFGVGTGELFF
CDR3 DNA: TGTGCTAGCAGCTTCGGGGTAGGCACCGGGGAGCTGTTTTTT

D gene: TRBD1
V gene: TRBV2
J gene: TRBJ2-7
clone size: once
CDR3 protein: CASRDRGHEQYF
CDR3 DNA: TGTGCCAGCCGGGACAGGGGCCACGAGCAGTACTTC

D gene: TRBD2
V gene: TRBV30
J gene: TRBJ2-3
clone size: NA
CDR3 protein: CAWSSGTSGRGSDTQYF
CDR3 DNA: TGTGCCTGGAGCTCGGGTACTAGCGGGAGAGGTTCAGATACGCAGTATTTT

D gene: NA
V gene: TRBV28
J gene: TRBJ1-5
clone size: NA
CDR3 protein: CASSLANPQQGQPQHF
CDR3 DNA: TGTGCCAGCAGTTTGGCAAACCCCCAGCAGGGTCAGCCCCAGCATTTT

D gene: TRBD2
V gene: TRBV5-4
J gene: TRBJ2-7
clone size: NA
CDR3 protein: CASSFASGGPLSYEQYF
CDR3 DNA: TGTGCCAGCAGCTTTGCCAGCGGGGGCCCTCTTTCCTACGAGCAGTACTTC

D gene: TRBD1
V gene: TRBV11-2
J gene: TRBJ1-2
clone size: NA
CDR3 protein: CASSLGGGQGLGNYGYTF
CDR3 DNA: TGTGCCAGCAGCTTAGGTGGGGGACAGGGGCTTGGTAACTATGGCTACACCTTC

D gene: NA
V gene: TRBV6-4
J gene: TRBJ2-2
clone size: NA
CDR3 protein: CASSDQVNTGELFF
CDR3 DNA: TGTGCCAGCAGTGACCAGGTGAACACCGGGGAGCTGTTTTTT

D gene: NA
V gene: TRBV11-2
J gene: TRBJ1-2
clone size: NA
CDR3 protein: CASSLFSPNYGYTF
CDR3 DNA: TGTGCCAGCAGCTTATTTTCCCCGAACTATGGCTACACCTTC

D gene: NA
V gene: TRBV19
J gene: TRBJ2-3
clone size: NA
CDR3 protein: CASSKGHTSGPDTQYF
CDR3 DNA: TGTGCCAGTAGTAAGGGACATACCTCAGGGCCAGATACGCAGTATTTT

D gene: TRBD1
V gene: TRBV10-3
J gene: TRBJ2-3
clone size: NA
CDR3 protein: CATDRTGGDTDTQYF
CDR3 DNA: TGTGCCACCGACCGGACAGGGGGCGATACAGATACGCAGTATTTT

D gene: NA
V gene: TRBV5-1
J gene: TRBJ1-6
clone size: NA
CDR3 protein: CASSPGQAYNSPLHF
CDR3 DNA: TGCGCCAGCAGCCCAGGGCAGGCCTATAATTCACCCCTCCACTTT

D gene: NA
V gene: TRBV7-9
J gene: TRBJ2-1
clone size: NA
CDR3 protein: CASSSGGRRDYNEQFF
CDR3 DNA: TGTGCCAGCAGCTCCGGGGGACGGAGAGACTACAATGAGCAGTTCTTC

D gene: NA
V gene: TRBV6-1
J gene: TRBJ1-6
clone size: NA
CDR3 protein: CASSEPTGAKRVSRPLHF
CDR3 DNA: TGTGCCAGCAGTGAGCCGACAGGTGCAAAAAGGGTTTCGCGTCCCCTCCACTTT

D gene: NA
V gene: TRBV19
J gene: TRBJ1-5
clone size: NA
CDR3 protein: CASSISPRYNQPQHF
CDR3 DNA: TGTGCCAGTAGTATCTCACCGCGCTATAATCAGCCCCAGCATTTT

D gene: NA
V gene: TRBV2
J gene: TRBJ2-1
clone size: few
CDR3 protein: CASSDALLRQFF
CDR3 DNA: TGTGCCAGCAGTGACGCACTGCTTCGGCAGTTCTTC

D gene: TRBD1
V gene: TRBV18
J gene: TRBJ2-7
clone size: few
CDR3 protein: CASSPLPGQNYEQYF
CDR3 DNA: TGTGCCAGCTCACCACTCCCGGGACAGAACTACGAGCAGTACTTC